These 10 T cell receptor beta chains were all obtained from the same sample, sequenced in a study of blood T cell repertoires in COVID-19. Produced via immunoSEQ multiplex PCR; TCRdb's table is partial and in-frame only. Of around 230,000 clones detected, around four fifths appear once; the ten largest clones hold around 12%. Material: peripheral blood. These receptors originate from a woman between 55 and 75 years old with active or convalescent COVID-19.

The gene calls are TRBV3-1 (or the pseudogene TRBV3-2) and TRBJ2-7, with D perhaps matching TRBD1 (7 bases). V lost 1 base and J 2 bases, leaving 12 bases between the germline ends. CDR1 is LGHDT and CDR2 is YNNKEL in the germline V gene (reference sequence). The CDR3 runs to 15 residues. The CDR3 spells CASSQASGGTYEQYF. The CDR3 nucleotides are TGTGCCAGCAGCCAAGCATCAGGGGGGACCTACGAGCAGTACTTC.

The sample holds a few counts of this clone. The J gene is TRBJ1-5, the V gene TRBV5-1; 9 bases align to TRBD1. Germline V lookup: CDR1 SGHRS, CDR2 YFSETQ. The CDR3 loop spans 15 amino acids. J gave up 5 bases and V 4 bases, and 7 bases lay outside the gene matches. CDR3: CASSDGTGGDQPQHF. CDR3 nucleotides: TGCGCCAGCAGCGATGGAACAGGGGGCGATCAGCCCCAGCATTTT.

This clone was detected only once. V is TRBV5-1 and J is TRBJ1-5; D unclear. This CDR3 has 13 amino acids. The germline CDR1 and CDR2 sequences are SGHRS and YFSETQ. Trimming took off 1 base at V and 4 bases at J, with 6 bases between the two ends. CDR3 loop: CASSLTVNQPQHF. CDR3 sequence (DNA): TGCGCCAGCAGCTTGACGGTAAATCAGCCCCAGCATTTT.

This clone was seen just once. V is TRBV19 and J is TRBJ1-1, with no clear D. The CDR3 covers 14 residues. V lost 6 bases and J lost 0, with 11 bases in between. Germline values: CDR1 LNHDA, CDR2 SQIVND (reference sequence). For the CDR3, the DNA is TGTGCCAGTAGCCAACAGATTTTGAACACTGAAGCTTTCTTT. Residues: CASSQQILNTEAFF.

This clone was seen a few times. This chain links TRBV12-3 or TRBV12-4 with TRBJ1-1, with unresolved D. CDR3 length: 12 residues. V shed 1 base and J shed 7 bases, with 7 bases lying between them. This CDR3 is CASSLVEIEAFF. The CDR3 DNA sequence: TGTGCCAGCAGTTTAGTGGAGATTGAAGCTTTCTTT.

The chain recombines TRBV19 with TRBJ1-2; D uncertain. The CDR3 is made up of 13 amino acids. Germline assignment: CDR1 LNHDA and CDR2 SQIVND (reference sequence). Trimming shortened V by 3 bases and J by 6 bases, and 11 bases separated the two germline ends. CDR3 sequence: CASSIRASNGYTF. In DNA form, the CDR3 reads TGTGCCAGTAGTATCCGAGCATCAAATGGCTACACCTTC.

This clone was seen just once. The J gene is TRBJ2-1, the V gene TRBV2; 9 positions match TRBD2. Germline V gene data show CDR1 as SNHLY and CDR2 as FYNNEI. After removal of 2 bases from V and 3 bases from J, the junction contained 2 bases not matched to a gene. The CDR3 length is 15 residues. CDR3 bases: TGTGCCAGCAGTGAAACTAGCGGGTACTACAATGAGCAGTTCTTC. Its translation is CASSETSGYYNEQFF.

The rearrangement links TRBV6-5 to TRBJ2-7; 8 bases are shared with TRBD1. The trim removed 5 bases at V and 4 bases at J, leaving 10 bases unmatched. CDR1 MNHEY and CDR2 SVGAGI come from the germline V gene. The length of the CDR3 is 15 residues. CDR3 loop: CASSPRQGPLYEQYF. As DNA, the CDR3 is TGTGCCAGCAGTCCCCGACAGGGGCCCCTATACGAGCAGTACTTC.

This chain uses TRBV30 with TRBJ1-2, with 7 bases matching TRBD1. V lost 2 bases, J lost 0 bases, and 0 bases stayed unmatched. The CDR3 has 13 residues. Germline V gene data show CDR1 as GTSNPN and CDR2 as SVGIG (reference sequence). The CDR3 sequence: CAWSTGANYGYTF. CDR3 coding DNA: TGTGCCTGGAGTACAGGGGCTAACTATGGCTACACCTTC.

The chain links TRBV11-1 to TRBJ1-1, with unresolved D. The length of the CDR3 is 14 residues. Germline V gene data show CDR1 as SGHAT and CDR2 as FQDESV (reference sequence). V lost 6 bases and J lost 1, with 12 bases in between. CDR3 sequence: CASRAPYPNTEAFF. The CDR3 DNA is TGTGCCAGCAGGGCCCCTTACCCGAACACTGAAGCTTTCTTT.